This T cell receptor beta chain comes out of a study of response to subunit inactivated influenza vaccine. Whole-study findings and limits: The study's authors posited that every seasonal influenza vaccination enlists few new T cells.

About this clonotype itself: The antigen remains undetermined.

TCRdb passed the RT-PCR reads through MiXCR, listing each CDR3 protein once. The table includes around 750,000 distinct CDR3 sequences, less than 25% detected once. The sequence derives from a man in his fifties who received an inactivated influenza vaccine. The specimen comprised PBMCs from blood, sampled around 5 days after vaccination.

Here the CDR3 DNA reads TGTGCCTGGAGCCCTAGCGGGGGTTACAATGAGCAGTTCTTC. It yields the protein CAWSPSGGYNEQFF. This chain uses TRBV30 with TRBJ2-1; 10 nucleotides agree with TRBD2. Germline CDR1 is GTSNPN and CDR2 is SVGIG (reference sequence). This CDR3 region has 14 residues. Losses at the gene ends were 3 bases for V and 4 bases for J; bases not matched to a gene: 3.